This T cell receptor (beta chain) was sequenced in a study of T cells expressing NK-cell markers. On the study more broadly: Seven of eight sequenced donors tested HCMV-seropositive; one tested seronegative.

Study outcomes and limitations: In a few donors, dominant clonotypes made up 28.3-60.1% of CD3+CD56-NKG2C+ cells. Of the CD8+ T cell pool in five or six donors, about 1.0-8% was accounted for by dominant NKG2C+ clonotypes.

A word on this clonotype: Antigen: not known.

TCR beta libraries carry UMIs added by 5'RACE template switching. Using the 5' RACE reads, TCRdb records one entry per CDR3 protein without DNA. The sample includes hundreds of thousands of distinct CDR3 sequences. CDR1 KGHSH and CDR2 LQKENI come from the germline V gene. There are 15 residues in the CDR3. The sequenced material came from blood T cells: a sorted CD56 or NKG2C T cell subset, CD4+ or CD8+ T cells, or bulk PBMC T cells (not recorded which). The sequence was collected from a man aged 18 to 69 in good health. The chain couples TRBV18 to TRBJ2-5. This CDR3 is CASSPRWGRQETQYF.